This T cell receptor beta chain is drawn from a study of T cell clones after liver transplantation. About the study: Liver transplant recipients had immunosuppression withdrawal attempted within 2 years.

Unmatched junction bases numbered 2, after V lost 5 bases and J lost 0 bases. Germline CDR1 is MNHNS and CDR2 is SASEGT. The CDR3 covers 14 residues. Method: immunoSEQ multiplex PCR; TCRdb's copy keeps in-frame clones and lacks some. The sample consists of roughly 62,000 clones, about 70% of them appearing once. This specimen consisted of CD4+ T cells from blood, obtained at the approximately 16-month timepoint. V is TRBV6-1 and J is TRBJ2-7, with 9 bases matching TRBD1. The sequence derives from a human patient who received a liver transplant. Some T cells may be transferred from the graft donor. CDR3 protein: CASSRDRVSYEQYF. The CDR3 nucleotides are TGTGCCAGCAGTCGGGACAGGGTCTCCTACGAGCAGTACTTC.